This T cell receptor beta chain was documented in a study of human CD8 memory T cell subsets. Findings and limits, study-wide: Diversity, measured as normalized Shannon-Wiener diversity, was similarly high in stem-like memory and precursor exhausted T cells. Effector memory cells did not share this.

The CDR3 totals 12 residues. Looked up from germline, CDR1 is MNHEY and CDR2 is SVGAGI. In the case of this clonotype: Its cognate antigen is unknown.

CCR7+ PD-1- TIGIT- CD8+ T cells were termed stem-like memory (TSTEM). CD8+ T cells were isolated by negative magnetic selection. The TCR beta sequencing libraries came from UMI-labeled 5' RACE. Per the study methods: Every TCR beta library contained from roughly 2,700 to 19,000 functional CDR3 beta clonotypes. TCRdb re-called the 5' RACE reads and shows each CDR3 protein once, DNA omitted. The V and J calls reflect TCRdb's pipeline rather than the authors' work. The sample is made up of about 17,000 distinct CDR3 sequences, and the top ten hold about 5% of it. Sequences were obtained from CD8+ stem-like memory T cells (TSCM and TCM) sorted from PBMCs. Subset in this sample: stem-like memory CD8 T cells (TSTEM), CCR7+ PD-1- TIGIT-. The V gene is TRBV6-5, the J gene TRBJ2-2. The clonotype was recovered from a human donor in good health. The CDR3 loop is CASSYSTGELFF.